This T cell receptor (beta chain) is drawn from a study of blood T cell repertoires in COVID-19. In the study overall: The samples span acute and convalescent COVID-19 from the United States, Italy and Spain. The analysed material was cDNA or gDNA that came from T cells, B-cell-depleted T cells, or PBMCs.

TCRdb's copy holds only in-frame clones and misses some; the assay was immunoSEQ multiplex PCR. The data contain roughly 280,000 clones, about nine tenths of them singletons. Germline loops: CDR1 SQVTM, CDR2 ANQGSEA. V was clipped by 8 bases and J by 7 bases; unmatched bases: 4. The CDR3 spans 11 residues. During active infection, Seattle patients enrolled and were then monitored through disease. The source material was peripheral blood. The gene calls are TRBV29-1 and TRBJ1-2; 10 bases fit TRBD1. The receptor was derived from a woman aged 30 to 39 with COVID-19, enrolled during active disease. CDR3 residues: CSLWTGGGYTF. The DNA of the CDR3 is TGCAGCCTCTGGACAGGGGGTGGCTACACCTTC. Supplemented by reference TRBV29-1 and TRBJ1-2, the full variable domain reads SAVISQKPSRDICQRGTSLTIQCQVDSQVTMMFWYRQQPGQSLTLIATANQGSEATYESGFVIDKFPISRPNLTFSTLTVSNMSPEDSSIYLCSLWTGGGYTFGSGTRLTVV.